This T cell receptor beta chain is from a study of cytomegalovirus exposure and HLA in healthy donors. A remark on this clone: Its antigen is not known.

Both 60 Vbeta primers and 13 Jbeta primers went into the PCR. Using immunoSEQ multiplex PCR, the repertoire was profiled, and TCRdb retains in-frame clones only, with some absent. Of 250,000 to 350,000 clones in the sample, about nine tenths were seen once. Germline V gives CDR1 KGHSH, CDR2 LQKENI. V lost 2 bases, J lost 5 bases, and 12 bases lay in between. The length of the CDR3 is 15 residues. Findings and caveats of the study: TRBV6-2, TRBV6-3 and some other V segments were unresolvable in 87-base-pair reads. In a later analysis, across HLA loci, associated TCR counts were highest for DRB1, lowest for HLA-C.

The genes are TRBV18 and TRBJ2-2; maybe TRBD2 (5 bases). Sequencing was done on a sample of PBMCs. The TCR was taken from a man in his forties in good health and CMV-seropositive. CDR3 bases: TGTGCCAGCTCACCAGAGGGCACCTCGACCGGGGAGCTGTTTTTT. Amino acids: CASSPEGTSTGELFF. Supplemented by reference TRBV18 and TRBJ2-2, the full variable domain reads NAGVMQNPRHLVRRRGQEARLRCSPMKGHSHVYWYRQLPEEGLKFMVYLQKENIIDESGMPKERFSAEFPKEGPSILRIQQVVRGDSAAYFCASSPEGTSTGELFFGEGSRLTVL.